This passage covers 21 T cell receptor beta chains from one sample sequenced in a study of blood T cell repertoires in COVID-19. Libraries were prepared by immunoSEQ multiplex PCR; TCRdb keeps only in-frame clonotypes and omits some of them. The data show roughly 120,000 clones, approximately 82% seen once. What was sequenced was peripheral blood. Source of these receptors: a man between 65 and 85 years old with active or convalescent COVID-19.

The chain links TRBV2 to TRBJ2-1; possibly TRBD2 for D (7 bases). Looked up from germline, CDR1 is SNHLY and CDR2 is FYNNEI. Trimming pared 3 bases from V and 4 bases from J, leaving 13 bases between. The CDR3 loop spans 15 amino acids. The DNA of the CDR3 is TGTGCCAGCAGTGATCGGGGGGCCGGGTACAATGAGCAGTTCTTC. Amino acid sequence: CASSDRGAGYNEQFF. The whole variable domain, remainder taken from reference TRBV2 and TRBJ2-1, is EPEVTQTPSHQVTQMGQEVILRCVPISNHLYFYWYRQILGQKVEFLVSFYNNEISEKSEIFDDQFSVERPDGSNFTLKIRSTKLEDSAMYFCASSDRGAGYNEQFFGPGTRLTVL.

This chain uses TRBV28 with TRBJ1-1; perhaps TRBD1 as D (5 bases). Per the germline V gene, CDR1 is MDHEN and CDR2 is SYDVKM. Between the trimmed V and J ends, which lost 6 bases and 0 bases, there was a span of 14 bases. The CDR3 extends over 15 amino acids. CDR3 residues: CASSPPRAMNTEAFF. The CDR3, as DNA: TGTGCCAGCAGCCCACCCAGGGCAATGAACACTGAAGCTTTCTTT. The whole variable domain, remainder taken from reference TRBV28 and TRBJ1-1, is DVKVTQSSRYLVKRTGEKVFLECVQDMDHENMFWYRQDPGLGLRLIYFSYDVKMKEKGDIPEGYSVSREKKERFSLILESASTNQTSMYLCASSPPRAMNTEAFFGQGTRLTVV.

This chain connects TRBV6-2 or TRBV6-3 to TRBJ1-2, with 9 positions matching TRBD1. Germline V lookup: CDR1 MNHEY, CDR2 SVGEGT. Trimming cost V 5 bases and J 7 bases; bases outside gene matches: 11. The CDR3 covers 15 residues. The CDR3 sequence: CASSGQGRFRPGYTF. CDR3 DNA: TGTGCCAGCAGTGGACAGGGGCGCTTTCGTCCTGGCTACACCTTC.

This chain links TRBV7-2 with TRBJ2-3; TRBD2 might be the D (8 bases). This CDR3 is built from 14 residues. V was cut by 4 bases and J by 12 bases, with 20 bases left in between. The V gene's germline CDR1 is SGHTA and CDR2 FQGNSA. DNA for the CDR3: TGTGCCAGCAGCTCGACAGGGCGGGGGGCCCCTCAGTATTTT. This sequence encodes CASSSTGRGAPQYF.

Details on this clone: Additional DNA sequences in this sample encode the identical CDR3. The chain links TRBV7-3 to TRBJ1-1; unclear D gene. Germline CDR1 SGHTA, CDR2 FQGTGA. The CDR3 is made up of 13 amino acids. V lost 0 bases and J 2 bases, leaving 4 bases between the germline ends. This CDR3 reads CASSLTRNTEAFF. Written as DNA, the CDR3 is TGTGCCAGCAGCTTAACCAGAAACACTGAAGCTTTCTTT.

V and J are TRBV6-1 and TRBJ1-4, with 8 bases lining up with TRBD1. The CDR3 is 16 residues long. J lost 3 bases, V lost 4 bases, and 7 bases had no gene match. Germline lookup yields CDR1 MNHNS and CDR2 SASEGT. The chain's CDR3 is CASSGTGRSSNEKLFF. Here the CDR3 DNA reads TGTGCCAGCAGTGGGACAGGGCGCTCGTCTAATGAAAAACTGTTTTTT.

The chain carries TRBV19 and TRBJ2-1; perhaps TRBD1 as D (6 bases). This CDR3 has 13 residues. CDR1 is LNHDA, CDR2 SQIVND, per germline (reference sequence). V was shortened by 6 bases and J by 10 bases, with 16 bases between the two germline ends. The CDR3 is CASRLSRGREQFF. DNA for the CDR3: TGTGCCAGTAGATTATCCAGGGGCAGAGAGCAGTTCTTC.

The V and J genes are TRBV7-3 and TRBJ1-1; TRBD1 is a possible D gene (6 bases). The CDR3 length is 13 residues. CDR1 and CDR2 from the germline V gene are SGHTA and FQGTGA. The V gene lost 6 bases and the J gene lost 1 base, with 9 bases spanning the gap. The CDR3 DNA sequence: TGTGCCAGCAGGGGGGCCCCGAACACTGAAGCTTTCTTT. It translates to CASRGAPNTEAFF.

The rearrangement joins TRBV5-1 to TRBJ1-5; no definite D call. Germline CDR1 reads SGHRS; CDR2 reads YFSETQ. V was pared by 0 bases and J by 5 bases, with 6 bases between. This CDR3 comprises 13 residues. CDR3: CASSLAGDQPQHF. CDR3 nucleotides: TGCGCCAGCAGCTTGGCCGGGGATCAGCCCCAGCATTTT. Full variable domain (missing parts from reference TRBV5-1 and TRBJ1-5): KAGVTQTPRYLIKTRGQQVTLSCSPISGHRSVSWYQQTPGQGLQFLFEYFSETQRNKGNFPGRFSGRQFSNSRSEMNVSTLELGDSALYLCASSLAGDQPQHFGDGTRLSIL.

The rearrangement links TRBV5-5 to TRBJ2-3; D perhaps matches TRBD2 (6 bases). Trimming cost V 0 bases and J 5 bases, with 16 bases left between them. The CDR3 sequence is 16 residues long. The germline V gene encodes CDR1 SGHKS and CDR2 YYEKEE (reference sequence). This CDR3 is CASSLVGGVDEDTQYF. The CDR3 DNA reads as TGTGCCAGCAGCTTGGTGGGGGGAGTTGATGAAGATACGCAGTATTTT. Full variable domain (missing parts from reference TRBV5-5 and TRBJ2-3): DAGVTQSPTHLIKTRGQQVTLRCSPISGHKSVSWYQQVLGQGPQFIFQYYEKEERGRGNFPDRFSARQFPNYSSELNVNALLLGDSALYLCASSLVGGVDEDTQYFGPGTRLTVL.

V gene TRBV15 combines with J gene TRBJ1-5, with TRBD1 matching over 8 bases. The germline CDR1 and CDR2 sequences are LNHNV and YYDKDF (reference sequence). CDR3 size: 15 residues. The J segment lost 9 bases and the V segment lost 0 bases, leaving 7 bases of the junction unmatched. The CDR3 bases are TGTGCCACCAGCAGAGATCGACAGGGGATAGGGCCCCAGCATTTT. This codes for CATSRDRQGIGPQHF. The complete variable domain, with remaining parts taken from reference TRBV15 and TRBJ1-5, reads DAMVIQNPRYQVTQFGKPVTLSCSQTLNHNVMYWYQQKSSQAPKLLFHYYDKDFNNEADTPDNFQSRRPNTSFCFLDIRSPGLGDTAMYLCATSRDRQGIGPQHFGDGTRLSIL.

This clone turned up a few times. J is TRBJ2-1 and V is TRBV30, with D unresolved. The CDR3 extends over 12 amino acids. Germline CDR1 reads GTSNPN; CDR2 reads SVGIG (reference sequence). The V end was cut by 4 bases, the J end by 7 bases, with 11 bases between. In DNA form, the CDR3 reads TGTGCCTGGAAGTTGGGCCGGAATGAGCAGTTCTTC. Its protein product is CAWKLGRNEQFF.

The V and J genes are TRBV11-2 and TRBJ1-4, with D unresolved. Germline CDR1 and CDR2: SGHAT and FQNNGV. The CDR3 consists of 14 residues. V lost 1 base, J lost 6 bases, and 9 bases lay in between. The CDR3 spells CASSLGQAHEKLFF. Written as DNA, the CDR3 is TGTGCCAGCAGCTTAGGGCAGGCCCATGAAAAACTGTTTTTT.

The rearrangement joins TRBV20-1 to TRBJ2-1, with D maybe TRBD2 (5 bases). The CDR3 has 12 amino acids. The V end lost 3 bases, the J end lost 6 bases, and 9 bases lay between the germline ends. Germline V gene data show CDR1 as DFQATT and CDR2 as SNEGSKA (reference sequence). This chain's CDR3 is CSASRRINEQFF. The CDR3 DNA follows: TGCAGTGCTAGTCGGAGGATCAATGAGCAGTTCTTC.

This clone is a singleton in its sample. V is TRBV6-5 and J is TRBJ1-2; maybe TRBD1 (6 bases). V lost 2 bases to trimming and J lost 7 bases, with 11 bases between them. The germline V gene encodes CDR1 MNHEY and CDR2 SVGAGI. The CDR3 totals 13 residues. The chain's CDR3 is CASSYGGFFGYTF. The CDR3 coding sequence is TGTGCCAGCAGTTACGGGGGCTTCTTTGGCTACACCTTC.

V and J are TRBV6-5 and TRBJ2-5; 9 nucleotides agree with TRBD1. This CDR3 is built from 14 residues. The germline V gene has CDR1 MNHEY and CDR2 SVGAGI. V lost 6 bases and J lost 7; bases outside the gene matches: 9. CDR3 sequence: CASSWDRALGTQYF. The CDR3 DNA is TGTGCCAGCAGCTGGGACAGGGCCCTAGGGACCCAGTACTTC.

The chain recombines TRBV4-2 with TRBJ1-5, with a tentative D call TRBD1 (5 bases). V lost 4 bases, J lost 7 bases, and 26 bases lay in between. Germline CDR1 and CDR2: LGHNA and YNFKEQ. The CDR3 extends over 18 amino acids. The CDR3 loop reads CASSLTLAGAGGIQPQHF. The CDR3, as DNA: TGTGCCAGCAGCCTCACCCTTGCGGGAGCCGGGGGGATCCAGCCCCAGCATTTT.

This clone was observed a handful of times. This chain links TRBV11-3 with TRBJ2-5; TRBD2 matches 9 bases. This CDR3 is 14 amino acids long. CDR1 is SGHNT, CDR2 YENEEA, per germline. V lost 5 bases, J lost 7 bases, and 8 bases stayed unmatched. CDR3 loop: CASSVSGGKGTQYF. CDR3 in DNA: TGTGCCAGCAGCGTTAGCGGGGGTAAAGGGACCCAGTACTTC.

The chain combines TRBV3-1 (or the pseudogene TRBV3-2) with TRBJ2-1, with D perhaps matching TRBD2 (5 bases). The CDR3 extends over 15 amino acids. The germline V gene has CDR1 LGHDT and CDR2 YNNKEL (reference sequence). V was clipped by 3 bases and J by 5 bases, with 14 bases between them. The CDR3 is CASSQTITHDNEQFF. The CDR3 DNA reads TGTGCCAGCAGCCAGACTATAACCCACGACAATGAGCAGTTCTTC.

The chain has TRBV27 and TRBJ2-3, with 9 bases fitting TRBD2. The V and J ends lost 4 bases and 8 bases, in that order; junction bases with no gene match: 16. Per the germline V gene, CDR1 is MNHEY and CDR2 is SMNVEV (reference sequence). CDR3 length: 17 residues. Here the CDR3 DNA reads TGTGCCAGCAGTTCCCCTAGCGGGGCCGGTGATCGGGGTACGCAGTATTTT. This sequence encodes CASSSPSGAGDRGTQYF.

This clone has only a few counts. The CDR3 DNA reads as TGCGCCAGCTGGGGCTTTTATAACTACGAGCAGTACTTC. This gives the protein CASWGFYNYEQYF. The V call is TRBV10-1, the J call TRBJ2-7, with D possibly matching TRBD1 (5 bases). The germline V gene encodes CDR1 WNHNN and CDR2 SYGVQD (reference sequence). The CDR3 runs 13 residues. Trimming removed 8 bases at V and 3 bases at J, with 14 bases between.